Shown below are 19 T cell receptor beta chains from a single sample sequenced in a study of cytomegalovirus exposure and HLA in healthy donors. The PCR had 60 Vbeta and 13 Jbeta primers. Libraries were prepared by immunoSEQ multiplex PCR; TCRdb keeps only in-frame clonotypes and omits some of them. This table has some 130,000 clones, 65% to 85% appearing once. Specimen: PBMCs. The source is a man aged 50 to 59 in good health and CMV-seronegative.

The V call is TRBV2, the J call TRBJ1-5; 9 bases agree with TRBD1. The V gene's germline CDR1 is SNHLY and CDR2 FYNNEI. Trimming cost V 7 bases and J 3 bases; bases outside gene matches: 4. There are 14 residues in the CDR3. The CDR3 spells CASKIQGANQPQHF. For the CDR3, the DNA is TGTGCCAGCAAGATACAGGGGGCCAATCAGCCCCAGCATTTT.

V and J are TRBV25-1 and TRBJ2-1, with 8 bases aligning to TRBD2. The CDR3 sequence is 16 residues long. Trimming cost V 1 base and J 7 bases; bases outside gene matches: 9. Germline CDR1 is MGHDK and CDR2 is SYGVNS. CDR3 in amino acids: CASSEFSGRGVNEQFF. The CDR3 DNA is TGTGCCAGCAGTGAATTCAGCGGGAGAGGTGTGAATGAGCAGTTCTTC.

CDR3 amino acids: CASSLLGQGGTEAFF. In DNA form, the CDR3 reads TGTGCCAGCAGCTTATTGGGACAGGGGGGTACTGAAGCTTTCTTT. V is TRBV7-2 and J is TRBJ1-1, with 11 bases matching TRBD1. V shed 2 bases, J shed 5 bases, and the junction held 4 bases outside the gene matches. The V gene's germline CDR1 is SGHTA and CDR2 FQGNSA. The CDR3 is made up of 15 amino acids.

The gene calls are TRBV5-1 and TRBJ2-2, with 9 bases matching TRBD2. V was pared by 5 bases and J by 4 bases, with 6 bases of the junction left unmatched. The length of the CDR3 is 15 residues. The germline V gene encodes CDR1 SGHRS and CDR2 YFSETQ. CDR3 bases: TGCGCCAGCAGTGTAGCGGGAGCTTCCACCGGGGAGCTGTTTTTT. Translating gives CASSVAGASTGELFF.

The genes are TRBV10-2 and TRBJ2-7; tentatively, D is TRBD2 (5 bases). Germline V CDR1 and CDR2: WSHSY, SAAADI. There are 12 residues in the CDR3. Trimming left V 8 bases short and J 0 bases short, with 8 bases between. CDR3 sequence (DNA): TGCGCCAGCGGGGAGAGCTCCTACGAGCAGTACTTC. Amino acids: CASGESSYEQYF.

CDR3 sequence: CASSVRIPGQGTNEQYF. CDR3 nucleotides: TGCGCCAGCAGCGTCCGAATTCCGGGACAGGGAACAAACGAGCAGTACTTC. V usage is TRBV5-1 and J usage is TRBJ2-7, with 9 bases lining up with TRBD1. CDR3 length: 17 amino acids. Unmatched junction bases numbered 16, after V lost 4 bases and J lost 5 bases. Germline V CDR1 and CDR2: SGHRS, YFSETQ.

This chain connects TRBV19 to TRBJ2-3; D possibly corresponds to TRBD2 (6 bases). CDR1 is LNHDA and CDR2 is SQIVND in the germline V gene (reference sequence). Deletions cut 4 bases from V and 0 bases from J, with 14 bases between. The CDR3 covers 16 residues. The CDR3 DNA follows: TGTGCCAGTAGTAGGAATCCCGGGACTAGCACAGATACGCAGTATTTT. Its translation is CASSRNPGTSTDTQYF.

To note about this clone: One end of the junction is discordant with germline, which a read error may explain. This chain connects TRBV18 to TRBJ2-7, with 11 nucleotides matching TRBD2. The CDR3 loop spans 23 amino acids. The germline CDR1 and CDR2 sequences are KGHSH and LQKENI. DNA of the CDR3: TGTGCCAGCTCACCACAGAACAGCTTACCCTTAACTAGCGGGAGTCCCCTCTCCCACGAGCAGTACTTC. As protein: CASSPQNSLPLTSGSPLSHEQYF.

The rearrangement joins TRBV7-9 to TRBJ2-5; D is ambiguous. This CDR3 is 13 amino acids long. Germline CDR1 SEHNR, CDR2 FQNEAQ (reference sequence). Trimming removed 4 bases from V and 5 bases from J, with 11 bases in between. The CDR3 here is CASSSDMRETQYF. The DNA of the CDR3 is TGTGCCAGCAGCTCCGATATGAGGGAGACCCAGTACTTC.

This sequence joins TRBV18 and TRBJ1-2; the match to TRBD1 covers 7 bases. From germline, CDR1 is KGHSH and CDR2 LQKENI. J lost 6 bases, V lost 5 bases, and 6 bases had no gene match. The CDR3 length is 13 residues. The CDR3 here is CASSTTGSDGYTF. As DNA, the CDR3 is TGTGCCAGCTCAACGACAGGGTCGGATGGCTACACCTTC.

The V gene is TRBV4-1, the J gene TRBJ2-5, with TRBD1 identical over 7 bases. CDR3 length: 14 residues. The germline CDR1 and CDR2 sequences are MGHRA and YSYEKL. The V gene end was trimmed by 0 bases and the J gene end by 6 bases; junction bases not matched to a gene: 4. CDR3 sequence (DNA): TGCGCCAGCAGCCAAGATCGACAGGGAAAGACCCAGTACTTC. The encoded protein is CASSQDRQGKTQYF.

The chain uses TRBV25-1 and TRBJ1-2; tentative D call: TRBD1 (6 bases). V dropped 4 bases and J dropped 3 bases, with 15 bases sitting between them. The CDR3 is made up of 15 amino acids. From germline, CDR1 is MGHDK and CDR2 SYGVNS. The DNA for the CDR3 is TGTGCCAGCAGTGCCGCGACAGGCCCACACTATGGCTACACCTTC. Its protein product is CASSAATGPHYGYTF.

There are a few counts of this clone. The chain's CDR3 is CASSPRTSITDTQYF. CDR3 nucleotides: TGTGCCAGCAGCCCCCGGACATCTATCACAGATACGCAGTATTTT. V gene TRBV7-2 combines with J gene TRBJ2-3, with TRBD1 as a possible D gene (5 bases). V was trimmed by 5 bases and J by 2 bases, leaving 14 bases between them. In germline, CDR1 is SGHTA, CDR2 FQGNSA. The length of the CDR3 is 15 residues.

This sequence joins TRBV5-1 and TRBJ2-7, with TRBD1 matching over 8 bases. V trimming: 4 bases; J trimming: 2 bases; junction bases outside the gene matches: 8. The germline V gene encodes CDR1 SGHRS and CDR2 YFSETQ. The CDR3 length is 15 residues. CDR3 amino acids: CASSRRQGLTYEQYF. The CDR3 region has the DNA TGCGCCAGCAGCCGCCGACAGGGGCTTACCTACGAGCAGTACTTC.

J is TRBJ2-6 and V is TRBV7-2; 7 bases are shared with TRBD1. The germline gives CDR1 SGHTA, CDR2 FQGNSA. The J segment lost 4 bases and the V segment lost 0 bases, leaving 12 bases of the junction unmatched. The CDR3 spans 19 residues. The CDR3 loop reads CASSLAGTATYAGANVLTF. For the CDR3, the DNA is TGTGCCAGCAGCTTAGCCGGGACAGCCACTTACGCCGGGGCCAACGTCCTGACTTTC. Full variable domain (missing parts from reference TRBV7-2 and TRBJ2-6): GAGVSQSPSNKVTEKGKDVELRCDPISGHTALYWYRQSLGQGLEFLIYFQGNSAPDKSGLPSDRFSAERTGGSVSTLTIQRTQQEDSAVYLCASSLAGTATYAGANVLTFGAGSRLTVL.

The chain has TRBV11-3 and TRBJ2-1, with 7 bases identical to TRBD2. Trimming cost V 5 bases and J 9 bases; bases outside gene matches: 7. This CDR3 region has 13 residues. In germline, CDR1 is SGHNT, CDR2 YENEEA. CDR3 sequence (DNA): TGTGCCAGCAGCCAGGTGCGGGAGTCTGAGCAGTTCTTC. Protein product: CASSQVRESEQFF.

The chain has TRBV9 and TRBJ2-7; tentative D call: TRBD2 (5 bases). In germline, CDR1 is SGDLS, CDR2 YYNGEE. V lost 4 bases, J lost 2 bases, and 7 bases lay in between. The CDR3 is 12 residues long. The CDR3 protein is CASSPGTYEQYF. In DNA, the CDR3 is TGTGCCAGCAGCCCCGGGACCTACGAGCAGTACTTC.

The rearrangement links TRBV2 to TRBJ2-7; TRBD1 matches at 8 bases. CDR3 size: 14 residues. J was trimmed by 0 bases and V by 6 bases; bases with no gene match: 4. Germline CDR1 and CDR2: SNHLY and FYNNEI. The CDR3 sequence is CASRDRESSYEQYF. In nucleotides, the CDR3 is TGTGCCAGCAGGGACAGGGAGAGCTCCTACGAGCAGTACTTC.

The chain combines TRBV28 with TRBJ1-2, with D unresolved. V was cut by 1 base and J by 2 bases, with 8 bases left in between. The CDR3 loop spans 14 amino acids. CDR1 and CDR2 from the germline V gene are MDHEN and SYDVKM. CDR3 sequence reads: CASSLSGRNYGYTF. The CDR3 coding sequence is TGTGCCAGCAGTTTATCTGGCCGAAACTATGGCTACACCTTC.